This T cell receptor (delta chain) is drawn from a study of γδ T cells in repeated Plasmodium falciparum infection. Study-wide context: Malian gammadelta TCRs were studied during no-transmission periods and across acute malaria episodes.

Vgamma9/Vdelta2+ and Vdelta2-negative gammadelta T cells were flow-sorted from PBMC for bulk sequencing. General study results and limits: Vdelta2-negative gammadelta repertoires, largely Vdelta1+, seemingly showed infection-driven waves of new clonal selection. One small rural Malian village, predominantly a single ethnic group, supplied the cohort.

This clone came up a few times. Its antigen is undetermined. Only one base separates this from a far larger clonotype, so it likely reflects a read error. Other nucleotide sequences from this sample produce the same CDR3. TCRdb reanalysed the multiplex PCR reads with CATT. The table lists about 89,000 delta-chain clones, 1.4% of them singletons, with more than 7% in the top ten. Germline CDR1 and CDR2: GEAIGNYY and EKD. The CDR3 loop spans 15 amino acids. V was pared by 7 bases and J by 4 bases, with 6 bases of the junction left unmatched. This clonotype was sampled from a pool of human donors (malaria-infected and uninfected, not separated). The V call is TRDV2, the J call TRDJ2; 12 bases map to TRDD3. No J gene is reported in TCRdb; it was inferred here by comparing the DNA with germline. Sequenced: gamma-delta T cells from blood. The CDR3 sequence is CACDVLGDTTAQLFF. CDR3 coding DNA: TGTGCCTGCGACGTACTGGGGGATACGACAGCACAACTCTTCTTT.